Listed here are 2 T cell receptor beta chains from one sample, sequenced in a study of T cell responses to AZD1222 COVID-19 vaccine. Assay used: immunoSEQ multiplex PCR; TCRdb lists only in-frame clones, some missing. Here the sample spans about 180,000 clones, around nine tenths being singletons. Sequencing used peripheral blood, obtained on day 0 of AZD1222 vaccination. The receptors derive from an adult in good health.

V usage is TRBV29-1 and J usage is TRBJ1-1, with a weak D call TRBD1 (6 bases). The CDR3 runs to 13 residues. Per germline, CDR1 SQVTM and CDR2 ANQGSEA. V was clipped by 5 bases and J by 1 base, with 11 bases between them. The CDR3, as DNA: TGCAGCGTTTTGGACAGAGGGAACACTGAAGCTTTCTTT. Its translation: CSVLDRGNTEAFF.

This chain joins TRBV19 and TRBJ2-7; D is uncertain. Trimming cost V 0 bases and J 3 bases, with 3 bases left between them. Germline CDR1 is LNHDA and CDR2 is SQIVND (reference sequence). The CDR3 is made up of 12 amino acids. CDR3 region: CASSIDSYEQYF. In DNA form, the CDR3 reads TGTGCCAGTAGTATAGACAGCTACGAGCAGTACTTC. Full variable domain (outside the CDR3, taken from reference TRBV19 and TRBJ2-7): DGGITQSPKYLFRKEGQNVTLSCEQNLNHDAMYWYRQDPGQGLRLIYYSQIVNDFQKGDIAEGYSVSREKKESFPLTVTSAQKNPTAFYLCASSIDSYEQYFGPGTRLTVT.